The rows below give T cell receptor beta chains drawn from one sample of a study of T cells in Graves' hyperthyroidism and ophthalmopathy. TCRdb re-derived calls from the multiplex PCR reads in MiXCR, one entry per CDR3 protein. The sample holds around 700,000 distinct CDR3 sequences; 18% are singletons and the top ten take 16%. Sequenced material: blood. The receptors come from a woman aged 45-65 years with Graves' hyperthyroidism that later progressed to Graves' ophthalmopathy. Both conserved end residues are part of each CDR3. D genes are given only for firm matches.

j_gene: TRBJ1-1; d_gene: TRBD1; v_gene: TRBV15; CDR3aa: CATSTQGTNTEAFF
j_gene: TRBJ2-7; d_gene: .; v_gene: TRBV19; CDR3aa: CASRGQFDEQYF
j_gene: TRBJ2-4; d_gene: .; v_gene: TRBV6-2/TRBV6-3; CDR3aa: CASSFSGEKNIQYF
j_gene: TRBJ1-2; d_gene: .; v_gene: TRBV15; CDR3aa: CATSREPRWGARSYGYTF
j_gene: TRBJ2-6; d_gene: .; v_gene: TRBV30; CDR3aa: CAWNLGFGATGANVLTF
j_gene: TRBJ2-3; d_gene: .; v_gene: TRBV9; CDR3aa: CASSSGTRTDTQYF
j_gene: TRBJ1-4; d_gene: .; v_gene: TRBV20-1; CDR3aa: CSALRPIATNEKLFF
j_gene: TRBJ1-1; d_gene: .; v_gene: TRBV5-6; CDR3aa: CASSREVQGITEAFF
j_gene: TRBJ1-4; d_gene: .; v_gene: TRBV5-1; CDR3aa: CASSQRRGTTNEKLFF
j_gene: TRBJ2-7; d_gene: TRBD1; v_gene: TRBV19; CDR3aa: CASSPGTGVIYEQYF
j_gene: TRBJ2-1; d_gene: TRBD2; v_gene: TRBV4-1; CDR3aa: CASSQGLAGGLWFF
j_gene: TRBJ2-5; d_gene: TRBD1; v_gene: TRBV7-2; CDR3aa: CASSSRTGWGETQYF
j_gene: TRBJ2-3; d_gene: .; v_gene: TRBV6-1; CDR3aa: CASRSQGYTDTQYF
j_gene: TRBJ1-5; d_gene: TRBD1; v_gene: TRBV6-1; CDR3aa: CASKRGQGGNQPQHF
j_gene: TRBJ2-2; d_gene: .; v_gene: TRBV2; CDR3aa: CASWGGVRTGELFF
j_gene: TRBJ2-1; d_gene: TRBD1; v_gene: TRBV7-2; CDR3aa: CASKTQGGDYNEQFF
j_gene: TRBJ1-2; d_gene: .; v_gene: TRBV7-9; CDR3aa: CASSLIVAWRGYTF
j_gene: TRBJ2-1; d_gene: TRBD1; v_gene: TRBV4-1; CDR3aa: CASSQVPGTGMDEQFF